The clone carrying this T cell receptor (beta chain) was picked up one time. This sample stems from a study of blood T cell repertoires in COVID-19. The wider study: Some COVID-19 samples were acute and others convalescent; all came from the United States, Italy and Spain.

Study processing details: Amplification of reference gene primers was used by the study to estimate nucleated cell counts. Profiling relied on immunoSEQ multiplex PCR, and the TCRdb table lists in-frame clones only, not all of them. V, J and clone size derive from that table, while D and trimming were established from the DNA sequence. The table includes 25,000 to 35,000 clones, roughly 94% detected once. CDR1 is ENHRY and CDR2 is SYGVKD in the germline V gene. The V and J ends lost 4 bases and 4 bases, in that order; junction bases with no gene match: 6. This CDR3 region has 15 residues. The chain joins TRBV10-3 to TRBJ2-1; TRBD2 matches at 8 bases. The clonotype comes from a man aged 50-60 years with active COVID-19. The sequencing input was peripheral blood. The CDR3 nucleotides read TGTGCCATCAGTGCTTTAGCGGGGATTTACAATGAGCAGTTCTTC. This sequence encodes CAISALAGIYNEQFF.